This T cell receptor beta chain was captured in a study of blood T cell repertoires in COVID-19. Turning to the study itself: Researchers got acute and convalescent COVID-19 samples from the United States, Italy and Spain. In each case, the material was cDNA or gDNA derived from T cells, B-cell-depleted T cells, or PBMCs.

The V segment lost 4 bases and the J segment 3 bases; nucleotides outside the gene matches: 4. The CDR3 contains 15 residues. The V gene's germline CDR1 is SGHTA and CDR2 FQGNSA. In the original processing: Amplified reference gene primers provided the basis for estimating nucleated cell counts. The assay was immunoSEQ multiplex PCR, and TCRdb's table has in-frame clones only and misses some. V and J calls and clone size come straight from that table; D and trimming were deduced from the DNA. Counted here are under 200,000 clones, roughly four fifths occurring once; the ten biggest clones make up more than 4.5%.

The sample consisted of peripheral blood. This TCR was sampled from a woman in her 30s with acute or convalescent COVID-19. This chain joins TRBV7-2 and TRBJ2-2; 8 positions match TRBD1. The CDR3 sequence is CASSSWTGYTGELFF. Written as DNA, the CDR3 is TGTGCCAGCAGCTCCTGGACAGGGTACACCGGGGAGCTGTTTTTT.